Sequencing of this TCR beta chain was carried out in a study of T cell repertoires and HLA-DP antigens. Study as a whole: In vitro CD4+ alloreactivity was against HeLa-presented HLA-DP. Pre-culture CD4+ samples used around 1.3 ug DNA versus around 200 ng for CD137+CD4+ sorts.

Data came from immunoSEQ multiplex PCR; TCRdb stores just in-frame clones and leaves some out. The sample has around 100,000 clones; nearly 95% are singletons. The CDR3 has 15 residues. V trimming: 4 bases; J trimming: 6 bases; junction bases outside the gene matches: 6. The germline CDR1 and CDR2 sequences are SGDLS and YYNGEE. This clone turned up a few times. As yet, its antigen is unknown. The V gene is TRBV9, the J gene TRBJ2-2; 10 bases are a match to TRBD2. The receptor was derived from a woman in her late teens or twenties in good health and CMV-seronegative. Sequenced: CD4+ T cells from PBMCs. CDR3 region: CASSSRLAGAGELFF. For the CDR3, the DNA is TGTGCCAGCAGCTCTCGCCTAGCGGGAGCCGGGGAGCTGTTTTTT. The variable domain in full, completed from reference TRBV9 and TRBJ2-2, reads DSGVTQTPKHLITATGQRVTLRCSPRSGDLSVYWYQQSLDQGLQFLIQYYNGEERAKGNILERFSAQQFPDLHSELNLSSLELGDSALYFCASSSRLAGAGELFFGEGSRLTVL.